The T cell receptor (beta chain) described here comes from a study of T cell responses to AZD1222 COVID-19 vaccine (dated by TCRdb to the early 2020s). Study-wide context: AZD1222 recipients with second doses at about 4 weeks or about 12 weeks were pooled, because spike-specific TCR depth and breadth did not differ between schedules. TCR sequencing covered fewer than 250 trial participants: some 210 given two doses of AZD1222 and around 26 given two doses of MenACWY control vaccine. Trial participants were enrolled into age subgroups of 18-55, 56-69 and 70-plus years, which contained around 150, 29 and 61 TCR-sequenced participants, respectively.

The sample holds one count of this clone. The antigen it binds to is not known. The input lacks base qualities; no much larger clone sits a single base away. Overall results and qualifications from the work: The whole spike protein was spanned by vaccine-associated CD4 TCRs, and dominant responses were seen in regions 160-218 and 743-854. Only 5 to 7 AZD1222 recipients were SARS-CoV-2 seropositive at baseline, limiting conclusions about previously exposed vaccinees. Epitopes outside the regions mutated in the B.1.351 and B.1.1.7 variants were reportedly recognized by nearly half of the unique spike-specific TCRs. The 56-69-year group was small, and its depth increase did not reach significance, likely because of low power. A significant rise in spike-specific TCR breadth and depth was observed after two AZD1222 doses relative to day 0 and relative to MenACWY recipients. Because no day 14 peak-response samples were available, the repertoires could be characterized only after the peak T cell response. Participants were mostly white British and included more females than males, and it was suggested by the authors that clonal diversity may have been underestimated.

Sequences SGHTA (CDR1) and FQGNSA (CDR2) are obtained from the germline V gene. V lost 3 bases and J lost 3 bases, and the count of bases not matched to a germline gene is 2. The cysteine opens and the phenylalanine closes a CDR3 of 14 amino acids. CDR3 DNA is the only sequence kept; it has 42 bases, read in frame from the first base. The time point label, read with the paper, signifies: baseline before first vaccination. The vaccinee samples were drawn from two UK trials, COV001 and COV002, one of which was a single-blind randomized controlled phase 2/3 trial testing AZD1222 (ChAdOx1 nCoV-19) in healthy adults. For TCRbeta chain sequencing, PBMC samples from trial participants were taken at day 0 and at day 28 after the second dose. The CDR3 regions of human TCRbeta chains were subjected to immunosequencing. In the original analysis: TCRs in the repertoires were matched against a reference library of SARS-CoV-2-specific TCRs that had been generated with the MIRA antigen-specificity platform. Breadth was defined as the fraction of unique TCRs that were SARS-CoV-2-associated. Depth was defined as the fraction of total T cells that were SARS-CoV-2-associated. Using the MIRA data, each spike-specific TCR was assigned both to the spike region to which the TCR was reactive and to a CD4 or CD8 class. Log10-transformed breadth and depth values were compared by one-way ANOVA with Sidak's multiple comparisons tests. TCRdb mirrors the immuneACCESS table, restricted to in-frame sequences. Some clones are absent from its copies; in checked studies, under half trace to an unresolved V gene, and the reason for the others is unknown. Clone size and V and J calls were adopted from that table, with D and trimming inferred from the DNA. In all, the sample holds about 140,000 clones, and more than 85% of those were seen once. Roughly 5% of the sample comes from the top ten.

The clonotype was recovered from an adult in good health. The source was peripheral blood, collected on day 0 of AZD1222 vaccination. The chain links TRBV7-2 with TRBJ1-5; 7 bases in the middle match TRBD1. The bases read TGTGCCAGCAGCTTTCAGGGGGACAATCAGCCCCAGCATTTT. Translation gives CASSFQGDNQPQHF.